This TCR beta chain was obtained from a study of cytomegalovirus exposure and HLA in healthy donors. For the study at large: An early release of data contained approximately 80 million unique TCRs, which came from HLA-typed donors.

Comments on this clone: Antigen: not known.

A multiplex PCR was run with 60 Vbeta primers and 13 Jbeta primers. Sequencing was performed with immunoSEQ multiplex PCR; in TCRdb, only in-frame clones are kept and a portion is missing. The data contain under 95,000 clones, around 82% of them singletons. Nominally healthy donors were sampled, though unrecorded immune exposures were likely. General study points: One variant, a missense change in DCLRE1C, was linked in a later analysis to TCR beta V- and J-gene trimming. As was reported, the classifier diagnosed cytomegalovirus status with high specificity and sensitivity.

Sequenced material: PBMCs. This sequence originates from a male donor in good health and CMV-seronegative.

CDR3 region: CSAFGLSGTSGRDNEQFF. The DNA for the CDR3 is TGCAGCGCTTTCGGACTCAGCGGGACTAGCGGGAGAGATAATGAGCAGTTCTTC. This sequence joins TRBV29-1 and TRBJ2-1, with 14 bases that match TRBD2. The CDR3 contains 18 residues. J was trimmed by 7 bases and V by 7 bases; bases with no gene match: 18. Germline assignment: CDR1 SQVTM and CDR2 ANQGSEA.